This T cell receptor beta chain was documented in a study of control samples from healthy donors and cancer patients. Germline-derived CDR1 and CDR2 are LNHNV and YYDKDF (reference sequence). This CDR3 comprises 11 residues. V dropped 5 bases and J dropped 6 bases, with 5 bases sitting between them. Clones were read by immunoSEQ multiplex PCR, and TCRdb kept only the in-frame ones, dropping some. The sample carries around 100,000 clones, 85% to 90% recorded once. The chain couples TRBV15 to TRBJ2-1; D is ambiguous. Sequenced: blood. This receptor was taken from a man aged 25 to 40 in good health. CDR3 region: CATSERNEQFF. The DNA for the CDR3 is TGTGCCACCAGCGAACGCAATGAGCAGTTCTTC.